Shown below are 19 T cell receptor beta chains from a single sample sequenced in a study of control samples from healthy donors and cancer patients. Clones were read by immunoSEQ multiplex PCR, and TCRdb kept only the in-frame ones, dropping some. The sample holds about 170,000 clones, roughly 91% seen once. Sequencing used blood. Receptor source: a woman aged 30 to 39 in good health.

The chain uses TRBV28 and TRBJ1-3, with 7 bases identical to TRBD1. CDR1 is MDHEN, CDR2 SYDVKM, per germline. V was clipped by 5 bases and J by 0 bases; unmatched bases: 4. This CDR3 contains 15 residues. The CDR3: CASSPDRVSGNTIYF. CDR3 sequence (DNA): TGTGCCAGCAGTCCCGACAGGGTCTCTGGAAACACCATATATTTT.

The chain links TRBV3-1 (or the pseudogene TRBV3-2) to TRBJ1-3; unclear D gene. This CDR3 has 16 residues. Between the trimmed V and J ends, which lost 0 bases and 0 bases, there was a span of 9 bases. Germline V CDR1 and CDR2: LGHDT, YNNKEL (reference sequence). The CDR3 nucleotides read TGTGCCAGCAGCCAAGACGACTTCTCCTCTGGAAACACCATATATTTT. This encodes CASSQDDFSSGNTIYF.

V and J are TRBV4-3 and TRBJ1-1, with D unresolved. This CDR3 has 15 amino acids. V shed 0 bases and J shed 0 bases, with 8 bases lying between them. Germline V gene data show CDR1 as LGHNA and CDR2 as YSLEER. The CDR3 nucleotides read TGCGCCAGCAGCCAAGATTTACAATTGAACACTGAAGCTTTCTTT. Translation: CASSQDLQLNTEAFF.

DNA for the CDR3: TGTGCCATCAGGGGACAGGTTGGAGAAAAACTGTTTTTT. Protein product: CAIRGQVGEKLFF. The rearrangement links TRBV10-3 to TRBJ1-4; 8 nucleotides agree with TRBD1. Trimming cost V 6 bases and J 8 bases; bases outside gene matches: 5. Per germline, CDR1 ENHRY and CDR2 SYGVKD. The CDR3 is 13 amino acids.

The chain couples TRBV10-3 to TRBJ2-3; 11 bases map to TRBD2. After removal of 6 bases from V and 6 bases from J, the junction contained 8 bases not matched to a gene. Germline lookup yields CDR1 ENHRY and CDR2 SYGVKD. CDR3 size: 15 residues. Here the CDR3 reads CAISSGTSGRDTQYF. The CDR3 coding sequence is TGTGCCATCAGCTCCGGGACTAGCGGTAGGGATACGCAGTATTTT.

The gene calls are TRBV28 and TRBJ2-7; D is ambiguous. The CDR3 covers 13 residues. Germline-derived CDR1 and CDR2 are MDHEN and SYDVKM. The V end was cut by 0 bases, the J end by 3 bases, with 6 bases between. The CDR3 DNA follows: TGTGCCAGCAGTTTATGGGGTTACTACGAGCAGTACTTC. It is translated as CASSLWGYYEQYF.

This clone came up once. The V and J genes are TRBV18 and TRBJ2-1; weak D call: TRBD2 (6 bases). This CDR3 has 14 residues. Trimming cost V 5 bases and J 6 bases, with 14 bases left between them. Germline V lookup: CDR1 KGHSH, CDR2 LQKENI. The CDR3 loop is CASSGAGRRNEQFF. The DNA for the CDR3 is TGTGCCAGCTCAGGGGCAGGGAGGCGCAATGAGCAGTTCTTC.

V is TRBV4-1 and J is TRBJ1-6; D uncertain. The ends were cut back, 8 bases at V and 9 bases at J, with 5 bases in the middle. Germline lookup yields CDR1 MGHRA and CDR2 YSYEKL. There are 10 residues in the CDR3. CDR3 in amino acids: CASGLSPLHF. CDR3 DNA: TGCGCCAGCGGACTTTCACCCCTCCACTTT.

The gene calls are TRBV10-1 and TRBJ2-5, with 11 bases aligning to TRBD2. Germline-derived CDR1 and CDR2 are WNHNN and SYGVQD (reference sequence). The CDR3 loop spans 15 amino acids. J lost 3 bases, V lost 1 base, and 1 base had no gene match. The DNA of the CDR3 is TGCGCCAGCAGTGAGTTGACTAGCGGGGAAGAGACCCAGTACTTC. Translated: CASSELTSGEETQYF.

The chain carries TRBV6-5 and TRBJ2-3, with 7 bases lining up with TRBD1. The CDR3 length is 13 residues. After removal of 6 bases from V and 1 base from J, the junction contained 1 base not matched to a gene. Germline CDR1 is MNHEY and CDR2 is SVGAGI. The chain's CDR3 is CASSQGGTDTQYF. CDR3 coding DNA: TGTGCCAGCAGCCAGGGGGGCACAGATACGCAGTATTTT.

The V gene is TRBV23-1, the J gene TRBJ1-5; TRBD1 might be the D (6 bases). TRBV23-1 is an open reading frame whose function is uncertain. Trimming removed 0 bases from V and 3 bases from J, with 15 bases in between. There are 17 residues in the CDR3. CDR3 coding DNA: TGCGCCAGCAGTCAATCCCCGGGACAAACCTACAATCAGCCCCAGCATTTT. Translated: CASSQSPGQTYNQPQHF.

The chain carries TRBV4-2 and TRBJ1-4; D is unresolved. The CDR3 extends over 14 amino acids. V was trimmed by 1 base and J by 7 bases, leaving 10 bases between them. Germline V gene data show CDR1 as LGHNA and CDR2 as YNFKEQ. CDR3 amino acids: CASSQGDLSEKLFF. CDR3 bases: TGTGCCAGCAGCCAAGGGGATTTGAGTGAAAAACTGTTTTTT.

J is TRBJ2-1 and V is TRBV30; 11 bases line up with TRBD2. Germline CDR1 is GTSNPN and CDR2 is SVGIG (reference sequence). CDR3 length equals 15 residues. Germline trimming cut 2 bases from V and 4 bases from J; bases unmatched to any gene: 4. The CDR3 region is CAWSLAGGPYNEQFF. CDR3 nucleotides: TGTGCCTGGAGTTTAGCGGGAGGGCCATACAATGAGCAGTTCTTC.

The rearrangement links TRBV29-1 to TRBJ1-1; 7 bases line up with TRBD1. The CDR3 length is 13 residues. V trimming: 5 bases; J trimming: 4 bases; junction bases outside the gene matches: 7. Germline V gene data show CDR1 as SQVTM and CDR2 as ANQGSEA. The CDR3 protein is CSVHGQGGTEAFF. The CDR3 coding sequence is TGCAGCGTTCATGGGCAGGGGGGCACTGAAGCTTTCTTT.

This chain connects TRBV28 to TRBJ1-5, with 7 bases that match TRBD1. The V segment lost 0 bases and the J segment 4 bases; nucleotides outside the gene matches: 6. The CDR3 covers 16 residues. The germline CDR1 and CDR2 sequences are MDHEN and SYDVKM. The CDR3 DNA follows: TGTGCCAGCAGTTTATGGTTAGGGGGCCTTAATCAGCCCCAGCATTTT. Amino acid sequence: CASSLWLGGLNQPQHF.

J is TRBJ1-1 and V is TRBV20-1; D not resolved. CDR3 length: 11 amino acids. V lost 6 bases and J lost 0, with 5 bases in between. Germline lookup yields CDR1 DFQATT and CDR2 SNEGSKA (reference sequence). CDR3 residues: CSAPVNTEAFF. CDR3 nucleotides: TGCAGTGCCCCGGTGAACACTGAAGCTTTCTTT.

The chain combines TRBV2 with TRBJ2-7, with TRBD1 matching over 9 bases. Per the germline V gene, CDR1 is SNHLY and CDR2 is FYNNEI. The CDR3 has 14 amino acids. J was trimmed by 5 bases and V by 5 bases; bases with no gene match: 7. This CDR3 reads CASSSGTGSHEQYF. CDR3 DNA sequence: TGTGCCAGCAGTTCCGGGACAGGGAGCCACGAGCAGTACTTC. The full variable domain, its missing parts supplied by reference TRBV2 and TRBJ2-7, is EPEVTQTPSHQVTQMGQEVILRCVPISNHLYFYWYRQILGQKVEFLVSFYNNEISEKSEIFDDQFSVERPDGSNFTLKIRSTKLEDSAMYFCASSSGTGSHEQYFGPGTRLTVT.

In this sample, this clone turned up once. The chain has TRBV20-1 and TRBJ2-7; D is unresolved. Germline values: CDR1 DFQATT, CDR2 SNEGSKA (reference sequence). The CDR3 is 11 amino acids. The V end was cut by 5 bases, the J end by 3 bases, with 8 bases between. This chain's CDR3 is CSAGGSYEQYF. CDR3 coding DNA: TGCAGTGCTGGTGGAAGCTACGAGCAGTACTTC.

This CDR3 is CASSPVTGKETQYF. The CDR3 DNA reads as TGTGCCAGCTCACCAGTTACAGGGAAAGAGACCCAGTACTTC. V usage is TRBV18 and J usage is TRBJ2-5; the D gene is possibly TRBD1 (6 bases). V lost 2 bases and J 3 bases, leaving 10 bases between the germline ends. Germline CDR1 is KGHSH and CDR2 is LQKENI. CDR3 size: 14 residues.